These T cell receptor beta chains were read from a single sample in a study of T cells in Graves' hyperthyroidism and ophthalmopathy. One entry per CDR3 protein, called by TCRdb with MiXCR from the multiplex PCR reads. The sample holds 600,000 to 850,000 distinct CDR3 sequences, roughly a sixth seen once. Input material: blood. The receptors stem from a woman aged 50 to 60 with Graves' hyperthyroidism that later progressed to Graves' ophthalmopathy. CDR3s include the opening cysteine and the closing phenylalanine or tryptophan. The order of the fields is clone size, V gene, CDR3 length, J gene, D gene, CDR3 protein, CDR3 DNA. D genes are given only for firm matches. The size field is filled for only some rows; it gives once, few, many or a size class.

abundance: few
v_gene: TRBV5-1
len: 15
j_gene: TRBJ2-7
d_gene: NA
CDR3aa: CASGLVSSGAYEQYF
CDR3nt: TGCGCCAGCGGCTTGGTTTCTTCGGGAGCCTACGAGCAGTACTTC

abundance: NA
v_gene: TRBV29-1
len: 16
j_gene: TRBJ2-2
d_gene: NA
CDR3aa: CSALRSTGANTGELFF
CDR3nt: TGCAGCGCCCTTCGGTCTACAGGCGCGAACACCGGGGAGCTGTTTTTT

abundance: few
v_gene: TRBV13
len: 13
j_gene: TRBJ2-1
d_gene: NA
CDR3aa: CASSSGLSANPFF
CDR3nt: TGTGCCAGCAGCTCGGGACTCTCCGCGAATCCGTTCTTC

abundance: many
v_gene: TRBV7-3
len: 14
j_gene: TRBJ2-1
d_gene: TRBD1
CDR3aa: CASSTDLDREEQFF
CDR3nt: TGTGCCAGCAGCACCGACCTCGACAGGGAAGAGCAGTTCTTC

abundance: few
v_gene: TRBV5-1
len: 15
j_gene: TRBJ2-2
d_gene: TRBD1
CDR3aa: CASRLDRGRTGELFF
CDR3nt: TGCGCCAGCAGACTCGACAGGGGAAGGACCGGGGAGCTGTTTTTT

abundance: NA
v_gene: TRBV27
len: 15
j_gene: TRBJ1-5
d_gene: NA
CDR3aa: CASSLSIRGNQPQHF
CDR3nt: TGTGCCAGCAGTTTATCTATCAGGGGCAATCAGCCCCAGCATTTT

abundance: many
v_gene: TRBV19
len: 15
j_gene: TRBJ1-1
d_gene: TRBD1
CDR3aa: CASSSGQGAYTEAFF
CDR3nt: TGTGCCAGTAGTTCTGGACAGGGGGCTTACACTGAAGCTTTCTTT

abundance: many
v_gene: TRBV27
len: 17
j_gene: TRBJ2-1
d_gene: TRBD2
CDR3aa: CASGTVAVAGGPNEQFF
CDR3nt: TGTGCCAGCGGGACCGTAGCGGTAGCGGGGGGGCCGAATGAGCAGTTCTTC

abundance: few
v_gene: TRBV24-1
len: 17
j_gene: TRBJ2-2
d_gene: NA
CDR3aa: CATSDSVGQTDTGELFF
CDR3nt: TGTGCCACCAGTGATTCCGTTGGACAGACCGACACCGGGGAGCTGTTTTTT

abundance: many
v_gene: TRBV7-2
len: 14
j_gene: TRBJ1-2
d_gene: NA
CDR3aa: CASSLALGAFGYTF
CDR3nt: TGTGCCAGCAGCTTAGCGTTGGGGGCATTTGGCTACACCTTC

abundance: many
v_gene: TRBV11-3
len: 13
j_gene: TRBJ1-1
d_gene: NA
CDR3aa: CASSFFVNTEAFF
CDR3nt: TGTGCCAGCAGCTTTTTTGTGAACACTGAAGCTTTCTTT

abundance: few
v_gene: TRBV7-2
len: 14
j_gene: TRBJ2-2
d_gene: NA
CDR3aa: CASSLTPPTGELFF
CDR3nt: TGTGCCAGCAGCTTAACCCCCCCAACCGGGGAGCTGTTTTTT

abundance: many
v_gene: TRBV18
len: 15
j_gene: TRBJ2-3
d_gene: TRBD2
CDR3aa: CASSPQGLATDTQYF
CDR3nt: TGTGCCAGCTCTCCCCAGGGACTAGCCACAGATACGCAGTATTTT

abundance: many
v_gene: TRBV4-1
len: 12
j_gene: TRBJ1-6
d_gene: NA
CDR3aa: CASSQDGPPLHF
CDR3nt: TGCGCCAGCAGCCAAGATGGGCCACCCCTCCACTTT

abundance: few
v_gene: TRBV7-9
len: 15
j_gene: TRBJ1-5
d_gene: NA
CDR3aa: CASSLVGVGNQPQHF
CDR3nt: TGTGCCAGCAGCTTAGTCGGAGTTGGCAATCAGCCCCAGCATTTT

abundance: NA
v_gene: TRBV9
len: 17
j_gene: TRBJ2-1
d_gene: TRBD2
CDR3aa: CASSVRRTGTKGDEQFF
CDR3nt: TGTGCCAGCAGCGTAAGGCGGACGGGGACTAAAGGGGATGAGCAGTTCTTC

abundance: many
v_gene: TRBV3-1
len: 13
j_gene: TRBJ2-1
d_gene: NA
CDR3aa: CASSQYVEGEQFF
CDR3nt: TGTGCCAGCAGCCAATATGTAGAGGGTGAGCAGTTCTTC

abundance: NA
v_gene: TRBV5-4
len: 16
j_gene: TRBJ2-3
d_gene: TRBD1
CDR3aa: CASRRDRARSTDTQYF
CDR3nt: TGTGCCAGCAGGAGGGACAGGGCAAGAAGCACGGATACGCAGTATTTT

abundance: many
v_gene: TRBV2
len: 14
j_gene: TRBJ2-5
d_gene: TRBD1
CDR3aa: CASRAQGQWETQYF
CDR3nt: TGTGCCAGCAGGGCACAGGGGCAGTGGGAGACCCAGTACTTC

abundance: many
v_gene: TRBV3-1
len: 15
j_gene: TRBJ2-7
d_gene: NA
CDR3aa: CASSQDVGRNYEQYF
CDR3nt: TGTGCCAGCAGCCAAGATGTCGGCCGGAACTACGAGCAGTACTTC

abundance: NA
v_gene: TRBV7-2
len: 16
j_gene: TRBJ2-7
d_gene: NA
CDR3aa: CASSLGWSGFSHEQYF
CDR3nt: TGTGCCAGCAGCTTAGGGTGGTCAGGCTTTTCCCACGAGCAGTACTTC

abundance: many
v_gene: TRBV6-1
len: 15
j_gene: TRBJ2-2
d_gene: NA
CDR3aa: CASSEPADNTGELFF
CDR3nt: TGTGCCAGCAGTGAACCGGCAGATAACACCGGGGAGCTGTTTTTT

abundance: many
v_gene: TRBV5-6
len: 15
j_gene: TRBJ1-2
d_gene: NA
CDR3aa: CASSPAGGGNYGYTF
CDR3nt: TGTGCCAGCAGCCCGGCCGGGGGCGGAAACTATGGCTACACCTTC

abundance: many
v_gene: TRBV12-5
len: 15
j_gene: TRBJ2-5
d_gene: NA
CDR3aa: CASGPTFGGQETQYF
CDR3nt: TGTGCTAGTGGTCCTACCTTTGGCGGTCAAGAGACCCAGTACTTC

abundance: NA
v_gene: TRBV20-1
len: 14
j_gene: TRBJ2-3
d_gene: TRBD2
CDR3aa: CSAELAGGYDTQYF
CDR3nt: TGCAGTGCTGAACTAGCGGGGGGCTACGATACGCAGTATTTT

abundance: NA
v_gene: TRBV18
len: 19
j_gene: TRBJ2-1
d_gene: TRBD2
CDR3aa: CASSPSRSLAVSSYNEQFF
CDR3nt: TGTGCCAGCTCACCAAGCCGGTCCCTAGCGGTGTCCTCCTACAATGAGCAGTTCTTC

abundance: NA
v_gene: TRBV13
len: 14
j_gene: TRBJ1-5
d_gene: TRBD1
CDR3aa: CASSAGTGSQPQHF
CDR3nt: TGTGCCAGCAGCGCGGGGACAGGATCCCAGCCCCAGCATTTT

abundance: few
v_gene: TRBV7-2
len: 17
j_gene: TRBJ2-1
d_gene: NA
CDR3aa: CASTPRLLSSSYNEQFF
CDR3nt: TGTGCCAGCACCCCCAGACTGCTCTCTAGCTCCTACAATGAGCAGTTCTTC

abundance: many
v_gene: TRBV2
len: 14
j_gene: TRBJ1-5
d_gene: NA
CDR3aa: CASSADSYNQPQHF
CDR3nt: TGTGCCAGCAGTGCCGACAGCTACAATCAGCCCCAGCATTTT

abundance: many
v_gene: TRBV6-5
len: 14
j_gene: TRBJ1-2
d_gene: NA
CDR3aa: CASSYSADNYGYTF
CDR3nt: TGTGCCAGCAGTTACTCAGCAGATAACTATGGCTACACCTTC

abundance: NA
v_gene: TRBV6-1
len: 16
j_gene: TRBJ2-6
d_gene: NA
CDR3aa: CASRPTGYSGANVLTF
CDR3nt: TGTGCCAGCAGACCAACAGGATACTCTGGGGCCAACGTCCTGACTTTC

abundance: few
v_gene: TRBV20-1
len: 16
j_gene: TRBJ1-4
d_gene: NA
CDR3aa: CSAESWEGRPGEKLFF
CDR3nt: TGCAGTGCCGAAAGTTGGGAGGGGAGGCCGGGTGAAAAACTGTTTTTT

abundance: few
v_gene: TRBV7-2
len: 17
j_gene: TRBJ2-7
d_gene: NA
CDR3aa: CASSRYPWTDDSYEQYF
CDR3nt: TGTGCCAGCAGCCGTTATCCGTGGACAGACGACTCCTACGAGCAGTACTTC

abundance: many
v_gene: TRBV3-1
len: 20
j_gene: TRBJ2-1
d_gene: NA
CDR3aa: CASSLRGLAGASSSYNEQFF
CDR3nt: TGTGCCAGCAGCCTCAGAGGGCTTGCGGGGGCCAGCAGCTCCTACAATGAGCAGTTCTTC

abundance: many
v_gene: TRBV7-8
len: 16
j_gene: TRBJ2-7
d_gene: NA
CDR3aa: CASSSLVGRLSYEQYF
CDR3nt: TGTGCCAGCAGCTCACTAGTGGGACGTCTCTCCTACGAGCAGTACTTC

abundance: few
v_gene: TRBV15
len: 13
j_gene: TRBJ1-2
d_gene: NA
CDR3aa: CATSRPGSYGYTF
CDR3nt: TGTGCCACCAGCAGACCCGGGTCCTATGGCTACACCTTC

abundance: NA
v_gene: TRBV25-1
len: 14
j_gene: TRBJ1-1
d_gene: NA
CDR3aa: CASTTSRRGTEAFF
CDR3nt: TGTGCCAGCACCACTTCCCGGAGAGGCACTGAAGCTTTCTTT

abundance: many
v_gene: TRBV18
len: 14
j_gene: TRBJ2-3
d_gene: NA
CDR3aa: CASSPLDSRDTQYF
CDR3nt: TGTGCCAGCTCACCACTCGACAGTCGGGATACGCAGTATTTT

abundance: NA
v_gene: TRBV5-1
len: 16
j_gene: TRBJ1-3
d_gene: NA
CDR3aa: CASSPSMWGSGNTIYF
CDR3nt: TGCGCCAGCAGCCCATCCATGTGGGGGTCTGGAAACACCATATATTTT

abundance: NA
v_gene: TRBV19
len: 15
j_gene: TRBJ2-7
d_gene: TRBD2
CDR3aa: CASSTSGGYSYEQYF
CDR3nt: TGTGCCAGTAGTACCAGCGGGGGTTACTCCTACGAGCAGTACTTC

abundance: NA
v_gene: TRBV16
len: 12
j_gene: TRBJ1-1
d_gene: NA
CDR3aa: CASSQSWTEAFF
CDR3nt: TGTGCCAGCAGCCAATCATGGACTGAAGCTTTCTTT

abundance: many
v_gene: TRBV12-3/TRBV12-4
len: 14
j_gene: TRBJ1-2
d_gene: TRBD1
CDR3aa: CASTPGQGARGYTF
CDR3nt: TGTGCCAGCACCCCCGGCCAGGGGGCACGTGGCTACACCTTC

abundance: many
v_gene: TRBV12-3/TRBV12-4
len: 14
j_gene: TRBJ1-5
d_gene: NA
CDR3aa: CASSPGTKLGPQHF
CDR3nt: TGTGCCAGCAGTCCTGGGACCAAACTGGGGCCCCAGCATTTT

abundance: NA
v_gene: TRBV20-1
len: 11
j_gene: TRBJ2-7
d_gene: TRBD1
CDR3aa: CSVDRVYEQYF
CDR3nt: TGCAGTGTCGACAGGGTCTACGAGCAGTACTTC

abundance: few
v_gene: TRBV5-6
len: 14
j_gene: TRBJ2-1
d_gene: NA
CDR3aa: CASSIAIRGDEQFF
CDR3nt: TGTGCCAGCAGTATTGCAATCAGGGGAGATGAGCAGTTCTTC

abundance: NA
v_gene: TRBV27
len: 14
j_gene: TRBJ1-1
d_gene: NA
CDR3aa: CASRAGFMDTEAFF
CDR3nt: TGTGCCAGCAGGGCGGGGTTTATGGACACTGAAGCTTTCTTT

abundance: many
v_gene: TRBV27
len: 14
j_gene: TRBJ2-1
d_gene: NA
CDR3aa: CASSLTGPLNEQFF
CDR3nt: TGTGCCAGCAGTTTAACAGGACCCTTAAATGAGCAGTTCTTC

abundance: many
v_gene: TRBV2
len: 14
j_gene: TRBJ2-7
d_gene: TRBD1
CDR3aa: CASRPGQTIYEQYF
CDR3nt: TGTGCCAGCAGACCGGGACAGACCATCTACGAGCAGTACTTC

abundance: NA
v_gene: TRBV25-1
len: 14
j_gene: TRBJ2-1
d_gene: TRBD2
CDR3aa: CASSVAGEYNEQFF
CDR3nt: TGTGCCAGCAGTGTTGCGGGAGAGTACAATGAGCAGTTCTTC

abundance: few
v_gene: TRBV3-1
len: 19
j_gene: TRBJ1-3
d_gene: NA
CDR3aa: CASSPRLYGGLGTGNTIYF
CDR3nt: TGTGCCAGCAGCCCGCGATTGTATGGGGGGCTAGGGACTGGAAACACCATATATTTT

abundance: NA
v_gene: TRBV14
len: 15
j_gene: TRBJ1-4
d_gene: NA
CDR3aa: CASSQGGRIGEKLFF
CDR3nt: TGTGCCAGCAGCCAAGGCGGAAGGATTGGTGAAAAACTGTTTTTT

abundance: few
v_gene: TRBV19
len: 15
j_gene: TRBJ1-6
d_gene: NA
CDR3aa: CASSIEGAYNSPLHF
CDR3nt: TGTGCCAGTAGTATAGAGGGGGCATATAATTCACCCCTCCACTTT

abundance: NA
v_gene: TRBV10-3
len: 15
j_gene: TRBJ2-3
d_gene: NA
CDR3aa: CAISRDVGGTDTQYF
CDR3nt: TGTGCCATCAGTAGGGACGTAGGTGGGACAGATACGCAGTATTTT

abundance: NA
v_gene: TRBV6-1
len: 15
j_gene: TRBJ1-4
d_gene: NA
CDR3aa: CASSRARDTGEKLFF
CDR3nt: TGTGCCAGCAGCAGAGCCCGGGACACTGGGGAAAAACTGTTTTTT

abundance: many
v_gene: TRBV11-2
len: 15
j_gene: TRBJ1-6
d_gene: TRBD1
CDR3aa: CASSTLQGASSPLHF
CDR3nt: TGTGCCAGCAGCACCCTACAGGGGGCGAGTTCACCCCTCCACTTT

abundance: NA
v_gene: TRBV5-4
len: 13
j_gene: TRBJ2-7
d_gene: NA
CDR3aa: CATRAGEAYEQYF
CDR3nt: TGTGCCACCCGGGCGGGTGAAGCCTACGAGCAGTACTTC

abundance: many
v_gene: TRBV20-1
len: 14
j_gene: TRBJ2-5
d_gene: TRBD1
CDR3aa: CSATHRQGQETQYF
CDR3nt: TGCAGTGCAACTCACCGACAGGGCCAAGAGACCCAGTACTTC

abundance: NA
v_gene: TRBV9
len: 14
j_gene: TRBJ2-1
d_gene: NA
CDR3aa: CASSAQGTYNEQFF
CDR3nt: TGTGCCAGCAGCGCGCAGGGGACCTACAATGAGCAGTTCTTC

abundance: NA
v_gene: TRBV27
len: 16
j_gene: TRBJ1-4
d_gene: TRBD1
CDR3aa: CASSARQGVANEKLFF
CDR3nt: TGTGCCAGCAGTGCGCGACAGGGTGTTGCTAATGAAAAACTGTTTTTT

abundance: many
v_gene: TRBV18
len: 15
j_gene: TRBJ2-7
d_gene: TRBD2
CDR3aa: CASSPSGLDTYEQYF
CDR3nt: TGTGCCAGCTCACCAAGCGGACTAGACACCTACGAGCAGTACTTC